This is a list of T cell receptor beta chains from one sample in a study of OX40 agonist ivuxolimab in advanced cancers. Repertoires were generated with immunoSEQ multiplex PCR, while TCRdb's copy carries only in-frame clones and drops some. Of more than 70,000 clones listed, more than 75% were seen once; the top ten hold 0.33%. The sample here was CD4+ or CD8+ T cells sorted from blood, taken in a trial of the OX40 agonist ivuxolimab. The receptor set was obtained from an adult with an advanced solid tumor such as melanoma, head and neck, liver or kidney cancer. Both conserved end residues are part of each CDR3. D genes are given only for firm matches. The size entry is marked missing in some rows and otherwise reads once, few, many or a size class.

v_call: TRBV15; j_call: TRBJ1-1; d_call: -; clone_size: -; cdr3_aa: CATSRDVQAAFF; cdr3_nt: TGTGCCACCAGCAGAGATGTCCAGGCAGCTTTCTTT
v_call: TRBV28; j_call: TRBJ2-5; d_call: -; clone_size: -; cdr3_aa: CASSFALAETQYF; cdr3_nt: TGTGCCAGCAGTTTTGCACTAGCAGAGACCCAGTACTTC
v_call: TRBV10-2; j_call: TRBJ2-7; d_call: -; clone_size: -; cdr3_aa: CATFGGLDEQYF; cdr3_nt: TGCGCCACTTTTGGGGGGCTGGACGAGCAGTACTTC
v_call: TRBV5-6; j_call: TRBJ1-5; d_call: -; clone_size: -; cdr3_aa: CASSLWGPSNQPQHF; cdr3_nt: TGTGCCAGCAGCTTGTGGGGCCCTAGCAATCAGCCCCAGCATTTT
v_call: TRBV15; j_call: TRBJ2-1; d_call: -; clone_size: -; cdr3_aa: CATSSLRTGVSYNEQFF; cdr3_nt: TGTGCCACCAGCAGCCTTAGGACGGGTGTCTCCTACAATGAGCAGTTCTTC
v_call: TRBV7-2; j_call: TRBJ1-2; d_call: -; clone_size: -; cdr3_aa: CASSQDRQGHGYTF; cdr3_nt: TGTGCCAGCAGCCAAGATCGGCAGGGACATGGCTACACCTTC
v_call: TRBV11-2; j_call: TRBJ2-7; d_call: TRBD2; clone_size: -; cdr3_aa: CASSSREIYEQYF; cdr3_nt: TGTGCCAGCAGTTCGCGGGAGATCTACGAGCAGTACTTC
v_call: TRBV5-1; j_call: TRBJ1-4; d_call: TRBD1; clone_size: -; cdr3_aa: CASSLTGGREKLFF; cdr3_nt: TGCGCCAGCAGCTTAACAGGGGGTCGTGAAAAACTGTTTTTT
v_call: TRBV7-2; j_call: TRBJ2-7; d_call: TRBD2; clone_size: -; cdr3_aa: CASSPSGGAREQYF; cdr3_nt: TGTGCCAGCAGCCCTAGCGGGGGGGCGAGAGAGCAGTACTTC
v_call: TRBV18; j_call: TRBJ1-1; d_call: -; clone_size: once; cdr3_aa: CASSPTGTLNTEAFF; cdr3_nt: TGTGCCAGCTCCCCGACGGGGACGTTGAACACTGAAGCTTTCTTT
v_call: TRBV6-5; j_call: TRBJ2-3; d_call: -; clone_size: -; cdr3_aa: CASSPRTGTDTQYF; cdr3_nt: TGTGCCAGCAGTCCTCGGACAGGCACAGATACGCAGTATTTT
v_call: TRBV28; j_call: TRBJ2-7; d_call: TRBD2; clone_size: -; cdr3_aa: CASSLTGTSGSYEQYF; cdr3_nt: TGTGCCAGCAGTTTAACCGGGACTAGCGGATCCTACGAGCAGTACTTC
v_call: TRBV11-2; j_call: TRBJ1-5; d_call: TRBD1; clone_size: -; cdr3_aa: CASSLEGQGEVQPQHF; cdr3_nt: TGTGCCAGCAGCTTGGAGGGACAGGGAGAGGTTCAGCCCCAGCATTTT
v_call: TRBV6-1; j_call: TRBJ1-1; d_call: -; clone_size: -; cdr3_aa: CASSAPGAVNTEAFF; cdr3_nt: TGTGCCAGCAGTGCCCCGGGGGCAGTGAACACTGAAGCTTTCTTT
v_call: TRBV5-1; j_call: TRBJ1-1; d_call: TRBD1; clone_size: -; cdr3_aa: CASSARTGGGNTEAFF; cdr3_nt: TGCGCCAGCAGCGCCCGGACAGGGGGGGGCAACACTGAAGCTTTCTTT
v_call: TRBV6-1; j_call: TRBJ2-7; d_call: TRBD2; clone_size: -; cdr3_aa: CASSASGSSKYEQYF; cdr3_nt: TGTGCCAGCAGTGCCAGCGGGAGTTCCAAGTACGAGCAGTACTTC
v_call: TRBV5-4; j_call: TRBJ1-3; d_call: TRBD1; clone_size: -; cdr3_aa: CASSGRTGPLSGNTIYF; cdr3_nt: TGTGCCAGCAGCGGACGGACAGGGCCACTCTCTGGAAACACCATATATTTT
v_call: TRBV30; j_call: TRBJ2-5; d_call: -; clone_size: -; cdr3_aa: CAWKVGQLETQYF; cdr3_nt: TGTGCCTGGAAAGTCGGACAGTTGGAGACCCAGTACTTC
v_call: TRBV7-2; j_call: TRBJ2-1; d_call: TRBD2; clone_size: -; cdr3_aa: CASSPGGLAGGNEQFF; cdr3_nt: TGTGCCAGCAGCCCAGGAGGGCTAGCGGGAGGCAATGAGCAGTTCTTC
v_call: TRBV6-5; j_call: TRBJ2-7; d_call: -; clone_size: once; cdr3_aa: CASSYGMTRGSYEQYF; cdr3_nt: TGTGCCAGCAGTTACGGTATGACTAGGGGATCCTACGAGCAGTACTTC
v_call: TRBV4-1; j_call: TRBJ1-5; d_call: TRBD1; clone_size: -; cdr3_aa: CASSQGDRGGNQPQHF; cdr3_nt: TGCGCCAGCAGCCAGGGGGACAGGGGAGGCAATCAGCCCCAGCATTTT
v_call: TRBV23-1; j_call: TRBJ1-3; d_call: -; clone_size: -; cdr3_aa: CASSLSGTSGNTIYF; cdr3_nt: TGCGCCAGCAGTCTATCGGGGACCTCTGGAAACACCATATATTTT
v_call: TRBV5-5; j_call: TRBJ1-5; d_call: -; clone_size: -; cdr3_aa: CASSTGRNSNQPQHF; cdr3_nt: TGTGCCAGCAGCACCGGACGGAATAGCAATCAGCCCCAGCATTTT
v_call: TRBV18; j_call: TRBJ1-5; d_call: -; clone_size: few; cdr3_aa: CASSDTSNQPQHF; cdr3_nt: TGTGCCAGCTCAGACACCAGCAATCAGCCCCAGCATTTT
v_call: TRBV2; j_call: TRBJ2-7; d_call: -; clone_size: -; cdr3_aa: CASRGTEYEQYF; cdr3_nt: TGTGCCAGCAGAGGGACGGAGTACGAGCAGTACTTC
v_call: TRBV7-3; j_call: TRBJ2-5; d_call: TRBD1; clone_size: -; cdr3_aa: CASSLQGALIETQYF; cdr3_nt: TGTGCCAGCAGCCTACAGGGGGCTCTGATAGAGACCCAGTACTTC
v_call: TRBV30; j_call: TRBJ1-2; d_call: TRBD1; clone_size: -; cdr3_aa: CAWSVGGGTGYTF; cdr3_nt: TGTGCCTGGAGTGTGGGAGGGGGCACGGGCTACACCTTC
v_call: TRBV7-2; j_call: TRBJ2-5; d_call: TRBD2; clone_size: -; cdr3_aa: CASSQAGAVQETQYF; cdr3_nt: TGTGCCAGCAGCCAAGCGGGAGCCGTCCAAGAGACCCAGTACTTC
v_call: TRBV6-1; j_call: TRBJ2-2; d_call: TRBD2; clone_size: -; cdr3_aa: CASKSGLMNTGELFF; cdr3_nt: TGTGCCAGCAAATCGGGACTAATGAACACCGGGGAGCTGTTTTTT